These 21 T cell receptor beta chains share one sample of origin, sequenced in a study of blood T cell repertoires in COVID-19. The protocol was immunoSEQ multiplex PCR, while the TCRdb copy is restricted to in-frame clones and leaves out a portion. There are 300,000 to 350,000 clones in the sample; 88% occur only once, and under 2% lies in the top ten. Sequencing input: peripheral blood. These receptors all stem from a woman aged 30 to 39 with COVID-19, enrolled during active disease.

The chain is built from TRBV15 and TRBJ2-1; 8 bases map to TRBD1. Germline V gene lookup returns CDR1 LNHNV and CDR2 YYDKDF (reference sequence). The CDR3 extends over 14 amino acids. V trimming: 3 bases; J trimming: 7 bases; junction bases outside the gene matches: 5. The chain's CDR3 is CATSSQGAFNEQFF. CDR3 coding DNA: TGTGCCACCAGCAGCCAGGGGGCCTTTAATGAGCAGTTCTTC.

This clone was seen only a few times. The chain joins TRBV6-6 to TRBJ2-5; 8 nucleotides agree with TRBD2. V lost 4 bases, J lost 6 bases, and 7 bases stayed unmatched. Germline assignment: CDR1 MNHNY and CDR2 SVGAGI (reference sequence). The CDR3 runs to 14 residues. The CDR3 DNA follows: TGTGCCAGCAGTTCCGCGGGGGGCATAAAGACCCAGTACTTC. Its protein is CASSSAGGIKTQYF.

V is TRBV29-1 and J is TRBJ2-1, with TRBD2 as a possible D gene (6 bases). V lost 6 bases to trimming and J lost 9 bases, with 18 bases between them. This CDR3 region has 13 residues. CDR1 is SQVTM, CDR2 ANQGSEA, per germline. CDR3: CSVAPRGAGEQFF. The CDR3, as DNA: TGCAGCGTAGCCCCCCGCGGGGCGGGTGAGCAGTTCTTC.

Only one count was recorded for this clone. The CDR3 reads CASSLDRRANYGYTF. The CDR3 coding sequence is TGTGCCAGCAGCTTGGACAGGAGAGCTAACTATGGCTACACCTTC. This chain links TRBV7-2 with TRBJ1-2, with 7 positions matching TRBD1. Germline CDR1 SGHTA, CDR2 FQGNSA. The J segment lost 0 bases and the V segment lost 3 bases, leaving 4 bases of the junction unmatched. The CDR3 is made up of 15 amino acids.

V is TRBV29-1 and J is TRBJ1-4, with 8 bases that match TRBD1. Per the germline V gene, CDR1 is SQVTM and CDR2 is ANQGSEA. The CDR3 is 14 residues long. The trim removed 6 bases at V and 2 bases at J, leaving 5 bases unmatched. This CDR3 is CSVRWTGTNEKLFF. The DNA for the CDR3 is TGCAGCGTCCGCTGGACAGGGACTAATGAAAAACTGTTTTTT.

This clone has more than one count but fewer than ten. The chain couples TRBV5-8 to TRBJ2-3; D unclear. The V end was cut by 0 bases, the J end by 1 base, with 18 bases between. There are 18 residues in the CDR3. The germline gives CDR1 SGHTS, CDR2 YDEGEE. For the CDR3, the DNA is TGTGCCAGCAGCTTGGCCCTGGTTCGACTTACGGGCACAGATACGCAGTATTTT. This gives the protein CASSLALVRLTGTDTQYF.

The chain joins TRBV7-9 to TRBJ2-2; D is possibly TRBD1 (5 bases). V shed 4 bases and J shed 1 base, with 10 bases lying between them. Germline lookup yields CDR1 SEHNR and CDR2 FQNEAQ (reference sequence). This CDR3 comprises 15 residues. CDR3 loop: CASSSRQGNTGELFF. As DNA, the CDR3 is TGTGCCAGCAGCTCACGGCAGGGGAACACCGGGGAGCTGTTTTTT.

V gene TRBV4-1 combines with J gene TRBJ2-3; D gene ambiguous. The CDR3 length is 16 residues. The germline V and J ends were trimmed by 4 bases and 6 bases, with 20 bases remaining between them. Germline V CDR1 and CDR2: MGHRA, YSYEKL. The CDR3 sequence: CASSLYRRLGEDTQYF. The CDR3 DNA reads as TGCGCCAGCAGCCTTTACCGGAGATTGGGTGAGGATACGCAGTATTTT.

V usage is TRBV6-5 and J usage is TRBJ1-1; 8 nucleotides align to TRBD1. The CDR3 spans 14 residues. V gave up 4 bases and J gave up 7 bases; unmatched junction bases: 8. The germline V gene has CDR1 MNHEY and CDR2 SVGAGI. CDR3 bases: TGTGCCAGCAGTTCCGACAGGGGATTGGTTGAAGCTTTCTTT. This sequence encodes CASSSDRGLVEAFF.

This rearrangement joins TRBV4-2 to TRBJ2-3; TRBD2 might be the D (6 bases). There are 17 residues in the CDR3. Germline V lookup: CDR1 LGHNA, CDR2 YNFKEQ. Trimming took 0 bases from V and 0 from J, leaving 13 bases between them. CDR3 in amino acids: CASSQDGGGTSTDTQYF. CDR3 DNA sequence: TGTGCCAGCAGCCAAGATGGCGGAGGGACTAGCACAGATACGCAGTATTTT.

V is TRBV19 and J is TRBJ1-1; weak D call: TRBD1 (5 bases). V shed 10 bases and J shed 2 bases, with 17 bases lying between them. CDR3 length: 14 residues. Germline V CDR1 and CDR2: LNHDA, SQIVND (reference sequence). CDR3 nucleotide sequence: TGTGCCACCACCCGGGGGGGAGTTAACACTGAAGCTTTCTTT. Translation: CATTRGGVNTEAFF. Complete variable domain (other parts from reference TRBV19 and TRBJ1-1): DGGITQSPKYLFRKEGQNVTLSCEQNLNHDAMYWYRQDPGQGLRLIYYSQIVNDFQKGDIAEGYSVSREKKESFPLTVTSAQKNPTAFYLCATTRGGVNTEAFFGQGTRLTVV.

Regarding this clone: Within the sample, other DNA sequences also encode this same CDR3. J is TRBJ2-1 and V is TRBV7-2; 10 bases are a match to TRBD2. The CDR3 runs to 15 residues. Germline values: CDR1 SGHTA, CDR2 FQGNSA. V lost 3 bases to trimming and J lost 4 bases; unmatched junction nucleotides: 3. The CDR3 reads CASSLTSGPYNEQFF. The CDR3 DNA reads TGTGCCAGCAGCTTGACTAGCGGGCCTTACAATGAGCAGTTCTTC.

This rearrangement joins TRBV5-6 to TRBJ2-2, with D perhaps matching TRBD2 (5 bases). The germline CDR1 and CDR2 sequences are SGHDT and YYEEEE. This CDR3 has 17 residues. The germline V and J ends were trimmed by 1 base and 4 bases, with 17 bases remaining between them. CDR3 protein: CASSLPPGVGGTGELFF. The CDR3, as DNA: TGTGCCAGCAGCTTGCCTCCCGGGGTTGGTGGCACCGGGGAGCTGTTTTTT.

The chain employs TRBV6-2 or TRBV6-3 and TRBJ2-3; 14 bases line up with TRBD2. Germline V gives CDR1 MNHEY, CDR2 SVGEGT. CDR3 length: 17 amino acids. V gave up 2 bases and J gave up 6 bases; unmatched junction bases: 7. CDR3 DNA sequence: TGTGCCAGCAGTTACACCGGACTAGCGGGGGGTTTGGATACGCAGTATTTT. This sequence encodes CASSYTGLAGGLDTQYF.

This sequence joins TRBV14 and TRBJ1-2; 10 bases are a match to TRBD1. The CDR3 loop spans 16 amino acids. The germline CDR1 and CDR2 sequences are SGHDN and FVKESK. The V gene end was trimmed by 0 bases and the J gene end by 4 bases; junction bases not matched to a gene: 5. The CDR3 DNA is TGTGCCAGCAGCCAAGAGACAGGGGGCAGAAGCTATGGCTACACCTTC. Translating gives CASSQETGGRSYGYTF. Looking up the rest from reference TRBV14 and TRBJ1-2 gives the full variable domain: EAGVTQFPSHSVIEKGQTVTLRCDPISGHDNLYWYRRVMGKEIKFLLHFVKESKQDESGMPNNRFLAERTGGTYSTLKVQPAELEDSGVYFCASSQETGGRSYGYTFGSGTRLTVV.

The chain employs TRBV5-1 and TRBJ1-1; D remains unclear. Trimming left V 5 bases short and J 0 bases short, with 2 bases between. In germline, CDR1 is SGHRS, CDR2 YFSETQ. The CDR3 contains 11 residues. CDR3 region: CASSMNTEAFF. The CDR3, as DNA: TGCGCCAGCAGTATGAACACTGAAGCTTTCTTT.

As regards this clone: A much larger clone is a single base away; this may be a read error. The rearrangement uses TRBV5-4 and TRBJ1-4; D is unclear. V was trimmed by 9 bases and J by 0 bases, leaving 9 bases between them. The length of the CDR3 is 13 residues. CDR1 SGHNT and CDR2 YYREEE come from the germline V gene (reference sequence). CDR3 bases: TGTGCCACCGCGGAGACAACTAATGAAAAACTGTTTTTT. Translation gives CATAETTNEKLFF.

The chain combines TRBV2 with TRBJ1-1; D is unclear. This CDR3 is 13 amino acids long. Germline V gene data show CDR1 as SNHLY and CDR2 as FYNNEI. Trimming removed 9 bases at V and 0 bases at J, with 11 bases between. This chain's CDR3 is CARSGVMNTEAFF. CDR3 bases: TGTGCCAGAAGCGGGGTCATGAACACTGAAGCTTTCTTT.

The chain joins TRBV7-9 to TRBJ2-3; D unresolved. CDR3 size: 13 residues. Germline CDR1 and CDR2: SEHNR and FQNEAQ (reference sequence). V was pared by 1 base and J by 4 bases, with 6 bases between. CDR3 region: CASSLGGPDTQYF. The CDR3 DNA is TGTGCCAGCAGCTTAGGTGGGCCAGATACGCAGTATTTT.

This clone was detected once. CDR3 sequence: CAISEQGLDAEAFF. The CDR3, as DNA: TGTGCCATCAGTGAACAGGGGCTAGACGCGGAAGCTTTCTTT. The genes are TRBV10-3 and TRBJ1-1, with TRBD1 identical over 7 bases. The CDR3 contains 14 residues. The ends lost 3 bases at V and 8 bases at J; junction bases unmatched: 9. The V gene's germline CDR1 is ENHRY and CDR2 SYGVKD.

The V and J genes are TRBV7-9 and TRBJ1-2, with unresolved D. CDR3 length: 12 residues. CDR1 and CDR2 from the germline V gene are SEHNR and FQNEAQ (reference sequence). V lost 5 bases, J lost 7 bases, and 11 bases lay in between. The CDR3 DNA reads TGTGCCAGCAGCGCCGGAGCCCGTGGCTACACCTTC. This encodes CASSAGARGYTF.